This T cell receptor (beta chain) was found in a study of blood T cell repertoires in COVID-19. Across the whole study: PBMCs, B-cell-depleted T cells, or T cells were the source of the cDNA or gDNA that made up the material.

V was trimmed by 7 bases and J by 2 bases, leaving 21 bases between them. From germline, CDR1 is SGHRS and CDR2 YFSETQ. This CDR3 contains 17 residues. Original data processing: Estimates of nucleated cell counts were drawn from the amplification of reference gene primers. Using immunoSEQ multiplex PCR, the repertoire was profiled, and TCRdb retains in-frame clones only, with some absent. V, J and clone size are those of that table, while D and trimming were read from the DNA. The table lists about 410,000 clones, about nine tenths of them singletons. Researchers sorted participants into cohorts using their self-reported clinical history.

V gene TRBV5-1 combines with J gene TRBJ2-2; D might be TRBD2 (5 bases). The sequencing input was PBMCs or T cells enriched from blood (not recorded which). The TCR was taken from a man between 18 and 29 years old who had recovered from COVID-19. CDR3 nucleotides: TGCGCCAGCCGACACCGTCCAAGCGGAATTAACACCGGGGAGCTGTTTTTT. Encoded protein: CASRHRPSGINTGELFF.